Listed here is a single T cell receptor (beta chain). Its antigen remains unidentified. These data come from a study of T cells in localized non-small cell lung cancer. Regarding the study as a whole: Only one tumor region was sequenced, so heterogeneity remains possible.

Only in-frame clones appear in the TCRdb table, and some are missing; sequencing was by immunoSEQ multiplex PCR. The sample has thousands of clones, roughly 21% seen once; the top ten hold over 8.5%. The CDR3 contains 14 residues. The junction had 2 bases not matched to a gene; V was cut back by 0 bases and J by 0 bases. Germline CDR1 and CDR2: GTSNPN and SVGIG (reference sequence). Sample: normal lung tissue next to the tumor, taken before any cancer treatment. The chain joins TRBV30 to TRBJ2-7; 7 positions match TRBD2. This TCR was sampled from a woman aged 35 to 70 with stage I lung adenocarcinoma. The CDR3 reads CAWSVPGGSYEQYF. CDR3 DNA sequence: TGTGCCTGGAGTGTACCGGGGGGCTCCTACGAGCAGTACTTC.